This T cell receptor (beta chain) was sequenced for a study of naive and memory T cell subsets. Study-wide results and caveats: Over 95% of naive TCR sequences appeared only once after error correction, unlike memory subsets.

An equimolar mix of two oligonucleotides served as the beta constant-region primer for TRBC1 and TRBC2. Nested alpha and beta constant-region primers with the SP2 primer drove four PCR rounds on ligated cDNA. TCRdb reanalysed the UMI-ligation and nested PCR reads using MiXCR and keeps one entry per CDR3 protein. The table shows around 29,000 distinct CDR3 sequences, with approximately 17% occurring only once. This clonotype occurred a few times. The antigen remains unidentified. The CDR3 runs 15 residues. V was shortened by 0 bases and J by 5 bases, with 13 bases between the two germline ends. The V gene's germline CDR1 is DFQATT and CDR2 SNEGSKA (reference sequence).

The sample comprised effector memory CD4+ T cells from blood. Indicated subset: effector memory, CD45RA- CD27-. The sequence was collected from a human donor in good health. This chain links TRBV20-1 with TRBJ1-4; D is undetermined. The CDR3 nucleotides are TGCAGTGCTAGAGATTCAGGACGCCGGAATGAAAAACTGTTTTTT. Protein sequence: CSARDSGRRNEKLFF.